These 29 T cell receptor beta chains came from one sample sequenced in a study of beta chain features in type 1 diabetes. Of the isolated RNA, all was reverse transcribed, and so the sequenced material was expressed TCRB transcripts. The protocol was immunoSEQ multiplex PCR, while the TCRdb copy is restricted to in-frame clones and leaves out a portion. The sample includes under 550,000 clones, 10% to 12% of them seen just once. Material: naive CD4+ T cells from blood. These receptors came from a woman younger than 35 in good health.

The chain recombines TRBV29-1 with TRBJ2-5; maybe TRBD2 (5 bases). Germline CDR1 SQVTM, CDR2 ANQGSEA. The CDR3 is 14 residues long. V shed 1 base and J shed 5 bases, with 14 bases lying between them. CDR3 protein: CSVEVDLLVETQYF. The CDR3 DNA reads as TGCAGCGTTGAAGTGGATTTACTAGTGGAGACCCAGTACTTC.

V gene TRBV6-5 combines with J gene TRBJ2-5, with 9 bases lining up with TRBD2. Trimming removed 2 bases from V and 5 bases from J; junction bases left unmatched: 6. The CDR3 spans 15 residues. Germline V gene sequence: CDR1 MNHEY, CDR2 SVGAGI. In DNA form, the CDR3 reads TGTGCCAGCAGTTACAGGAGCGGGGGGAGGGAGACCCAGTACTTC. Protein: CASSYRSGGRETQYF.

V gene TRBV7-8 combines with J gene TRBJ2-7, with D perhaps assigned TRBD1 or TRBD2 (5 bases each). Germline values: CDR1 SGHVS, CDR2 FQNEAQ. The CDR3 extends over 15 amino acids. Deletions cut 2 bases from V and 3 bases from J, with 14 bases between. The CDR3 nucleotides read TGTGCCAGCAGCTTAATGGGGACCGCCCTCTACGAGCAGTACGTC. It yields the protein CASSLMGTALYEQYV.

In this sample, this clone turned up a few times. The CDR3 region has the DNA TGTGCCAGCAGCTACCTGGATCCGGACAATGAGCAGTTCTTC. Residues: CASSYLDPDNEQFF. The J gene is TRBJ2-1, the V gene TRBV7-7; no clear D gene. CDR3 length: 14 residues. The V gene lost 4 bases and the J gene lost 5 bases, with 12 bases spanning the gap. Per the germline V gene, CDR1 is SSHAT and CDR2 is FNYEAQ (reference sequence).

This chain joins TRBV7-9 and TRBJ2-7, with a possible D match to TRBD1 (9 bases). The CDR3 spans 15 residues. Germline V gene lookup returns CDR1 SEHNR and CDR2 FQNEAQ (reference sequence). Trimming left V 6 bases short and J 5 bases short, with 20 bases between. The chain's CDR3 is CASSQRGTGPDEQYF. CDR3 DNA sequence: TGTGCCAGCAGTCAGCGGGGGACAGGGCCGGACGAGCAGTACTTC.

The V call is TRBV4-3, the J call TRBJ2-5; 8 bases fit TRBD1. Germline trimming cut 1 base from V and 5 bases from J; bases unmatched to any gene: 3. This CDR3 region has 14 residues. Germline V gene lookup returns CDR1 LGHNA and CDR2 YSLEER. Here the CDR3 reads CASSQARGLETQYF. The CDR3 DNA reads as TGCGCCAGCAGCCAAGCCAGGGGGCTGGAGACCCAGTACTTC.

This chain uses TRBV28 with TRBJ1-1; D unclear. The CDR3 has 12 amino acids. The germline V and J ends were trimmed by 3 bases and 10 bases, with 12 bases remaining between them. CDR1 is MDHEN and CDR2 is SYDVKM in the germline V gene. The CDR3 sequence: CASSFPLGRAFF. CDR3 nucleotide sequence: TGTGCCAGCAGTTTCCCGTTGGGGAGAGCTTTCTTT.

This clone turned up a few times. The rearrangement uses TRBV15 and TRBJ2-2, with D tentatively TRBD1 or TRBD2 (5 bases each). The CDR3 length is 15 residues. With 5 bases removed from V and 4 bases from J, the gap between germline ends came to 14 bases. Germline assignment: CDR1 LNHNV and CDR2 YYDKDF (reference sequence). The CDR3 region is CATSPGPGTTGELFF. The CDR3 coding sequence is TGTGCCACCAGCCCGGGACCGGGAACCACCGGGGAGCTGTTTTTT.

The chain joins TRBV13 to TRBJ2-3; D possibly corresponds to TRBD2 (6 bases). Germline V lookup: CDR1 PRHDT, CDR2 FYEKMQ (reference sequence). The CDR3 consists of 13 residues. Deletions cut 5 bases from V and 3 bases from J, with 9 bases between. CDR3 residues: CASSPRGTDTQYF. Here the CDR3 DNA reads TGTGCCAGCAGCCCCCGGGGGACAGATACGCAGTATTTT.

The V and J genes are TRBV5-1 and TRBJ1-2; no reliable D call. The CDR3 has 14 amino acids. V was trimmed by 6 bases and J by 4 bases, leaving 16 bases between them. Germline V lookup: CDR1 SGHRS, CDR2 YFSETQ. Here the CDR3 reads CASNGAGPVYGYTF. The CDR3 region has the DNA TGCGCCAGCAATGGAGCCGGCCCTGTCTATGGCTACACCTTC.

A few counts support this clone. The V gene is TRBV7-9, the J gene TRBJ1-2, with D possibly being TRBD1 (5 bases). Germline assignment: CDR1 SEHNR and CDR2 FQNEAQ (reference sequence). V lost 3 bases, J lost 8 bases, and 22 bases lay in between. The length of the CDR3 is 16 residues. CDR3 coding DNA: TGTGCCAGCAGCTTGTCAGGGACGTTACCCCAATGGGGCTACACCTTC. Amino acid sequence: CASSLSGTLPQWGYTF.

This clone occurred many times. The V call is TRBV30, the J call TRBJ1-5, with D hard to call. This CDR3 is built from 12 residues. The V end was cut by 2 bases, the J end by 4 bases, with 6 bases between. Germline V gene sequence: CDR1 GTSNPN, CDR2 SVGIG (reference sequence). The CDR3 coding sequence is TGTGCCTGGAGTAAATTAAATCAGCCCCAGCATTTT. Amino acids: CAWSKLNQPQHF.

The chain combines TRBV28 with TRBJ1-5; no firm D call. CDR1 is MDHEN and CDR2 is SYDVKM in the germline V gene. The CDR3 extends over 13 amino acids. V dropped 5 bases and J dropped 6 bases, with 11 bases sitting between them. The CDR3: CASSPTGPQPQHF. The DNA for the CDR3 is TGTGCCAGCAGTCCAACCGGACCTCAGCCCCAGCATTTT. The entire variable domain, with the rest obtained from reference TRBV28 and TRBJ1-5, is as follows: DVKVTQSSRYLVKRTGEKVFLECVQDMDHENMFWYRQDPGLGLRLIYFSYDVKMKEKGDIPEGYSVSREKKERFSLILESASTNQTSMYLCASSPTGPQPQHFGDGTRLSIL.

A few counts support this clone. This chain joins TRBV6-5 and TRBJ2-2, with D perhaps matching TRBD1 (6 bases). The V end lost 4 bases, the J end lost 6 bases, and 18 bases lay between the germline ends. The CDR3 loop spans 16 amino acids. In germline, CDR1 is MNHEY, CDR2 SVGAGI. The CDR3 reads CASSSPGQGLSGELFF. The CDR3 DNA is TGTGCCAGCAGTTCCCCGGGACAAGGTTTATCCGGGGAGCTGTTTTTT.

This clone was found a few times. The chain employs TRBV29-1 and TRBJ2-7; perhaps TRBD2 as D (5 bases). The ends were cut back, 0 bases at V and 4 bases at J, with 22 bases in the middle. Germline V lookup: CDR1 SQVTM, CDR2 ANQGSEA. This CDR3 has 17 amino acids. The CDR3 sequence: CSVEDLPGKGRVYEQYV. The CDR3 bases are TGCAGCGTTGAAGATCTGCCGGGAAAGGGAAGGGTATACGAGCAGTACGTC.

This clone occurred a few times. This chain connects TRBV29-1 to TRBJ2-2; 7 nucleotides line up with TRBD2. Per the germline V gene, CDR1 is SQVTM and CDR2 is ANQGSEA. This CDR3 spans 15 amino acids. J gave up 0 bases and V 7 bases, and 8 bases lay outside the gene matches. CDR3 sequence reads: CSAREAGANTGELFF. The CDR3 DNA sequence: TGCAGCGCCCGTGAGGCGGGAGCGAACACCGGGGAGCTGTTTTTT.

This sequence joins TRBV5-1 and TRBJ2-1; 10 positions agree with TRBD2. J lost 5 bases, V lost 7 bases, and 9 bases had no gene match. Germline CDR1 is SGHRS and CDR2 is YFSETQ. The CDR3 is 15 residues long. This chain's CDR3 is CASAQGLARNNEQFF. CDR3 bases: TGCGCCAGCGCACAGGGACTAGCGAGAAACAATGAGCAGTTCTTC.

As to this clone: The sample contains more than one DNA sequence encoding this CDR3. This CDR3 reads CASSLSGGSDTQYF. In nucleotides, the CDR3 is TGCGCCAGCAGCTTAAGCGGGGGGTCAGATACGCAGTATTTT. The chain carries TRBV5-1 and TRBJ2-3; 9 nucleotides match TRBD2. Germline trimming cut 2 bases from V and 4 bases from J; bases unmatched to any gene: 2. Germline CDR1 SGHRS, CDR2 YFSETQ. The CDR3 extends over 14 amino acids.

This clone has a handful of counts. Here the CDR3 reads CASSPWTTPNTEAFF. In DNA, the CDR3 is TGTGCCAGCAGCCCGTGGACAACCCCTAACACTGAAGCTTTCTTT. This chain links TRBV7-9 with TRBJ1-1; D might be TRBD1 (5 bases). Trimming took off 5 bases at V and 2 bases at J, with 15 bases between the two ends. There are 15 residues in the CDR3. CDR1 and CDR2 from the germline V gene are SEHNR and FQNEAQ (reference sequence).

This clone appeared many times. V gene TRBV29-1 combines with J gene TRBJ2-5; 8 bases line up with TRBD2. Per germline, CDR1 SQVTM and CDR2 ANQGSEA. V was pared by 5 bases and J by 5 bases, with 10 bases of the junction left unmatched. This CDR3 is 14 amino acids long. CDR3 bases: TGCAGCGTTTGGGTAGCGGGGCGGTGGGAGACCCAGTACTTC. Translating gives CSVWVAGRWETQYF.

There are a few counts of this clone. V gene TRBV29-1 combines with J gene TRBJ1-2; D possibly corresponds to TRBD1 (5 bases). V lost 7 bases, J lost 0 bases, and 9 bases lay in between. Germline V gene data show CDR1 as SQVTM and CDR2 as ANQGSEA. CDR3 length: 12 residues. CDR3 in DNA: TGCAGCGGCGTGGGGGCTAACTATGGCTACACCTTC. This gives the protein CSGVGANYGYTF.

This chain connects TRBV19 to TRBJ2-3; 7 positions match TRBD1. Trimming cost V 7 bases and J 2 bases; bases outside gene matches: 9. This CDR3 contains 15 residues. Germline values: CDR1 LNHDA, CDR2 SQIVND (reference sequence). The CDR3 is CASTSGTAVTDTQYF. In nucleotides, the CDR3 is TGTGCCAGTACTTCTGGGACAGCCGTCACAGATACGCAGTATTTT.

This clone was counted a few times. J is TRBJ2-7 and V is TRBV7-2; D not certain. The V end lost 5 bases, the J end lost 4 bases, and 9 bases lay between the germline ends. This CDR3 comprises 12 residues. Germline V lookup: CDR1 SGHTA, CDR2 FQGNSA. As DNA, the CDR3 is TGTGCCAGCAGCCTCCAGGTGTACGAGCAGTACTTC. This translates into CASSLQVYEQYF.

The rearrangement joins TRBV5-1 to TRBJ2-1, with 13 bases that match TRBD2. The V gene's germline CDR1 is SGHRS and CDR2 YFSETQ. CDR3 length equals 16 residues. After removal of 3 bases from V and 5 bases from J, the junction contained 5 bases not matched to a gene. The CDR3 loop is CASSYILAGGNNEQFF. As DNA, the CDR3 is TGCGCCAGCAGCTACATACTAGCGGGAGGGAACAATGAGCAGTTCTTC.

The CDR3 sequence: CASSQVLGIAKNIQYF. CDR3 nucleotide sequence: TGCGCCAGCAGCCAAGTGCTGGGGATAGCCAAAAACATTCAGTACTTC. J is TRBJ2-4 and V is TRBV4-3; D is unresolved. Germline CDR1 LGHNA, CDR2 YSLEER. This CDR3 comprises 16 residues. With 1 base removed from V and 0 bases from J, the gap between germline ends came to 10 bases.

The CDR3 nucleotides read TGTGCCAGCAGGTCCGGACAGGGGATTAAAGCTTTCTTT. Protein product: CASRSGQGIKAFF. The rearrangement links TRBV2 to TRBJ1-1; 9 bases agree with TRBD1. V was clipped by 6 bases and J by 9 bases; unmatched bases: 8. Germline CDR1 reads SNHLY; CDR2 reads FYNNEI. The CDR3 runs 13 residues.

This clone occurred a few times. DNA for the CDR3: TGTGCCAGCAGCACCTTGACTAGCTTGGTGGGAGAGACCCAGTACTTC. Its protein is CASSTLTSLVGETQYF. V gene TRBV7-9 combines with J gene TRBJ2-5; TRBD2 agrees at 7 bases. Germline loops: CDR1 SEHNR, CDR2 FQNEAQ (reference sequence). This CDR3 has 16 amino acids. V lost 5 bases, J lost 4 bases, and 13 bases stayed unmatched. Supplemented by reference TRBV7-9 and TRBJ2-5, the full variable domain reads DTGVSQNPRHKITKRGQNVTFRCDPISEHNRLYWYRQTLGQGPEFLTYFQNEAQLEKSRLLSDRFSAERPKGSFSTLEIQRTEQGDSAMYLCASSTLTSLVGETQYFGPGTRLLVL.

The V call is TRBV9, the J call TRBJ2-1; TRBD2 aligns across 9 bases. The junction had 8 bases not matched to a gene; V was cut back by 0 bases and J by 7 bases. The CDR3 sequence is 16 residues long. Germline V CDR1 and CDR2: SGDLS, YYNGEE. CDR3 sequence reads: CASSVDRGLAWNEQFF. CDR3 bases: TGTGCCAGCAGCGTAGATAGGGGACTAGCTTGGAATGAGCAGTTCTTC.

CDR3 amino acids: CASRSGTDYQPQHF. The CDR3 DNA sequence: TGTGCCAGTAGGTCTGGGACAGACTATCAGCCCCAGCATTTT. The J gene is TRBJ1-5, the V gene TRBV19; 7 bases map to TRBD1. The germline CDR1 and CDR2 sequences are LNHDA and SQIVND (reference sequence). The CDR3 runs to 14 residues. Trimming removed 6 bases from V and 5 bases from J; junction bases left unmatched: 7.